The present T cell receptor beta chain was sequenced within a study of blood T cell repertoires in COVID-19. Symptom resolution, clearance, or two negative PCRs marked donors in Cohort 3 as recovered. This clone was recorded only once. Trimming took 0 bases from V and 0 from J; bases not matched to a gene: 4. Germline loops: CDR1 MNHNY, CDR2 SVGAGI (reference sequence). CDR3 length equals 16 residues. Profiled with immunoSEQ multiplex PCR; TCRdb holds only in-frame clones, not every one. The data show roughly 260,000 clones, with 86% seen just once and about 2.6% held by the top ten. Sequencing was done on a sample of PBMCs or T cells enriched from blood (not recorded which). This clonotype was obtained from a woman younger than 35 who had recovered from COVID-19. The rearrangement links TRBV6-6 to TRBJ2-7; 8 nucleotides align to TRBD2. The DNA for the CDR3 is TGTGCCAGCAGTTACTCGAGCGGGAGCCACTCCTACGAGCAGTACTTC. Protein sequence: CASSYSSGSHSYEQYF.